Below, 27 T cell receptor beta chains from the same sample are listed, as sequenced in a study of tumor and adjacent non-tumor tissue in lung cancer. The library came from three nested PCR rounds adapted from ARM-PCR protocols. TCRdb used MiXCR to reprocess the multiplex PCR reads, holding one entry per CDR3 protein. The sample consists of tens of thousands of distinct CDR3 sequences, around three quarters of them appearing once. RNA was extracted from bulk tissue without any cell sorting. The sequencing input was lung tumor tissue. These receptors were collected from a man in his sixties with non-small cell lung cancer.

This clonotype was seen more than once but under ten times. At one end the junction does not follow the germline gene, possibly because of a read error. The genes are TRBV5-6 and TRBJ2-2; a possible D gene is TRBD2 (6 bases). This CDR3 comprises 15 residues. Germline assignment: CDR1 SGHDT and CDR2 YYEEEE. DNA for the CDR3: TGTGCCAGCAGCTTGAGCAGCGCGAACACCGGGGGGCTGTTTTTT. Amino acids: CASSLSSANTGGLFF.

The CDR3 loop is CSARASHQIGEQYF. CDR3 sequence (DNA): TGCAGTGCTAGAGCATCCCATCAGATTGGCGAGCAGTACTTC. V gene TRBV20-1 combines with J gene TRBJ2-7; D gene unclear. The CDR3 consists of 14 residues. V gave up 1 base and J gave up 6 bases, with 16 bases separating them. The germline V gene has CDR1 DFQATT and CDR2 SNEGSKA (reference sequence).

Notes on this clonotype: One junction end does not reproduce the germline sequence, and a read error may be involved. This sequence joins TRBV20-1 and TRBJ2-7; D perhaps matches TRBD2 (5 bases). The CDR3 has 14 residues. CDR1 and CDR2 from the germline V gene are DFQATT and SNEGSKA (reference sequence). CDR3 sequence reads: CSTRGLAGEYEQYF. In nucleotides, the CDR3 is TGCAGTACTAGAGGTTTAGCTGGGGAATACGAGCAGTACTTC.

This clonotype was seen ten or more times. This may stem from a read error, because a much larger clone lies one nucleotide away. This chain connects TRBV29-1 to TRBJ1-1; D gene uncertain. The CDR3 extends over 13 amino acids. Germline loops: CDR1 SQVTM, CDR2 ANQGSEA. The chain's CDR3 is CSVHFGENNEAFF. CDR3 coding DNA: TGCAGCGTCCACTTTGGGGAAAACAATGAAGCTTTCTTT.

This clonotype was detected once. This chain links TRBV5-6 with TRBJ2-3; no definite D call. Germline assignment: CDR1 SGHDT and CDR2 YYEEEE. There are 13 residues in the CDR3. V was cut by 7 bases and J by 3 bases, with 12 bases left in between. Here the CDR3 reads CASCSQTTDTQYF. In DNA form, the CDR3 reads TGTGCCAGCTGCTCCCAGACAACAGATACGCAGTATTTT.

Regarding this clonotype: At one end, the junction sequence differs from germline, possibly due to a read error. As DNA, the CDR3 is TGCAGCGTTGATCGGGACAGGGCTTCGGAGACCCAGTATTTC. Translated, it gives CSVDRDRASETQYF. This chain links TRBV29-1 with TRBJ2-5; 9 bases are a match to TRBD1. The CDR3 extends over 14 amino acids. Germline loops: CDR1 SQVTM, CDR2 ANQGSEA. Looking up the rest from reference TRBV29-1 and TRBJ2-5 gives the full variable domain: SAVISQKPSRDICQRGTSLTIQCQVDSQVTMMFWYRQQPGQSLTLIATANQGSEATYESGFVIDKFPISRPNLTFSTLTVSNMSPEDSSIYLCSVDRDRASETQYFGPGTRLLVL.

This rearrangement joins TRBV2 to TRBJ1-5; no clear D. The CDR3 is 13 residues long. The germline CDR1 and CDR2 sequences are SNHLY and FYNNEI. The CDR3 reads CLSSSGGNQPQHF. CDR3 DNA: TGTCTCAGCAGTTCCGGGGGCAATCAGCCCCAGCATTTT.

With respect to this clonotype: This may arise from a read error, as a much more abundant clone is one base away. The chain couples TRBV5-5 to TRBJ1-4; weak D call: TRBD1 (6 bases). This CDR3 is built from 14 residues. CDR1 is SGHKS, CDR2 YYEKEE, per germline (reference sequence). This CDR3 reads CASSKTGANGKLFF. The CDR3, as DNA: TGTGCCAGCAGCAAGACAGGAGCTAATGGAAAACTGTTTTTT.

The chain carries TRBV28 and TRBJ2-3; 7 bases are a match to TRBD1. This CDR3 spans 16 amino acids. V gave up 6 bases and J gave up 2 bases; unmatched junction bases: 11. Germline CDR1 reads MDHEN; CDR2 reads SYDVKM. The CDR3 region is CASRPIPGGYTDTQYF. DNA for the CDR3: TGTGCCAGCAGACCCATCCCAGGGGGATACACAGATACGCAGTATTTT.

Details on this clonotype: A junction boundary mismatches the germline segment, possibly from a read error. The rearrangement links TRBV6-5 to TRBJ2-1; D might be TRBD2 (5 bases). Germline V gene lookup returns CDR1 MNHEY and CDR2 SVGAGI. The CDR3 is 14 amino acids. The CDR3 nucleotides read TGTGCCAGCAGTTACTCCTCGGGAAACAATGAGCAGTTCTTT. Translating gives CASSYSSGNNEQFF.

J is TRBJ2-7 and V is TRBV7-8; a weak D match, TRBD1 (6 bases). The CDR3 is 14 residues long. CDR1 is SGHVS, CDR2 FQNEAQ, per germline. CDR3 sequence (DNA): TGTTCCATCAGCTTCGAGGACAGACTCTACGAGCAGTACTTC. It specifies CSISFEDRLYEQYF. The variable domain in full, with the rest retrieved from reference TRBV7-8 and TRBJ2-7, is GAGVSQSPRYKVAKRGQDVALRCDPISGHVSLFWYQQALGQGPEFLTYFQNEAQLDKSGLPSDRFFAERPEGSVSTLKIQRTQQEDSAVYLCSISFEDRLYEQYFGPGTRLTVT.

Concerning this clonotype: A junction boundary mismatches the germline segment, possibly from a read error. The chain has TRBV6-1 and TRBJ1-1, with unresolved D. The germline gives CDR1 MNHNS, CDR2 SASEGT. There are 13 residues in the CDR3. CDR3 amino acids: CAIHVETNNEAFF. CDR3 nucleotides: TGTGCCATCCACGTCGAGACGAACAATGAAGCTTTCTTT.

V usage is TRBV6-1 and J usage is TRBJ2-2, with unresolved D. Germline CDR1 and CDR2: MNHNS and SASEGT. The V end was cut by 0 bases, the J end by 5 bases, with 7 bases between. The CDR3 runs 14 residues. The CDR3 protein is CASSEAEETGELFF. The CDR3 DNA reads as TGTGCCAGCAGTGAAGCTGAGGAAACCGGGGAGCTGTTTTTT.

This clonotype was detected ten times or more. The CDR3 region is CASSIGQGGYGYTF. The DNA for the CDR3 is TGTGCCAGCAGCATAGGGCAGGGAGGCTATGGCTACACCTTC. This chain uses TRBV5-6 with TRBJ1-2; weak D call: TRBD1 (5 bases). CDR1 is SGHDT and CDR2 is YYEEEE in the germline V gene. The CDR3 is 14 residues long. The V and J ends lost 4 bases and 4 bases respectively, with 14 bases between them.

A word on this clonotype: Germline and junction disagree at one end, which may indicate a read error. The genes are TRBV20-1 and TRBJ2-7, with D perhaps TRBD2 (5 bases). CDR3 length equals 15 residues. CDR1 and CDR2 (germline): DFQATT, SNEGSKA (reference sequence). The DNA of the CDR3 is TGCAGTACTAGAGTTCTGGGCCGCCTCTCCTACGAGCAGTACTTC. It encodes CSTRVLGRLSYEQYF.

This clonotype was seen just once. The chain's CDR3 is CASNSGLVDNTDTQYF. CDR3 DNA sequence: TGTGCCAGCAACTCCGGGCTAGTAGATAACACAGATACGCAGTATTTT. The V gene is TRBV11-3, the J gene TRBJ2-3; D remains unclear. The CDR3 sequence is 16 residues long. V lost 7 bases and J lost 2, with 19 bases in between. The V gene's germline CDR1 is SGHNT and CDR2 YENEEA.

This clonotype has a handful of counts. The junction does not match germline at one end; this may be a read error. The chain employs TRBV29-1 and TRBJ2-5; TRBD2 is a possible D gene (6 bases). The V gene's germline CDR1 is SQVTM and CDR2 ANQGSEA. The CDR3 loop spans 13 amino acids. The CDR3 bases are TGCAGAGTTGAAGATGAGACGGGAGAGAAACAGTACTTC. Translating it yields CRVEDETGEKQYF.

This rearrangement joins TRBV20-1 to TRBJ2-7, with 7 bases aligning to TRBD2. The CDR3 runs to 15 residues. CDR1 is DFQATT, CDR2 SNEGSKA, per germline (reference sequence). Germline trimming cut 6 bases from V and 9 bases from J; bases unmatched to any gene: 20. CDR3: CSAAVTSRASCGQYF. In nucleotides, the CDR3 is TGCAGTGCCGCCGTGACTAGCAGGGCTTCCTGCGGGCAGTACTTC.

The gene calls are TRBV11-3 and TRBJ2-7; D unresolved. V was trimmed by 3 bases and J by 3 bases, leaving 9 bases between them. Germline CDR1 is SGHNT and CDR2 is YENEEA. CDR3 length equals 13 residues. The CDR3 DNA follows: TGTGCCAGCAGCTTGGATCGCGGCTACGAGCAGTACGTC. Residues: CASSLDRGYEQYV.

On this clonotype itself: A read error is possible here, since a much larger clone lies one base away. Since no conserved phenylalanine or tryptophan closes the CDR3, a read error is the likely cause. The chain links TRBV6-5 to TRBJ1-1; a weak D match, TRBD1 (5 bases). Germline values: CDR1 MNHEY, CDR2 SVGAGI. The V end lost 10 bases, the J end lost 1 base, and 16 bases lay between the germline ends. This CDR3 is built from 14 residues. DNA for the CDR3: TGTGCCACACAGAGGGGATCCTCGAACACTGAAGCTTTCTTA. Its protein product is CATQRGSSNTEAFL.

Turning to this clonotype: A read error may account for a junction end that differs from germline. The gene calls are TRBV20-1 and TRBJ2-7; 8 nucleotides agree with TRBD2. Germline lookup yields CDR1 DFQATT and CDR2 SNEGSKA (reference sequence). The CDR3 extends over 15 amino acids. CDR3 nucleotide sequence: TGCAGAGCTAGAAAAGGACTGGCGGGAGGACAAGAGCAGTACTTC. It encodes CRARKGLAGGQEQYF.

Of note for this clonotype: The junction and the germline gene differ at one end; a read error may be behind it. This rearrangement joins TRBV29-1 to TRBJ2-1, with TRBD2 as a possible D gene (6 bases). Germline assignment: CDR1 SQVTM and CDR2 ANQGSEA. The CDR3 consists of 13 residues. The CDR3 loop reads CSVGLVGVGDQLF. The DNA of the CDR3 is TGCAGCGTTGGACTAGTGGGAGTGGGTGATCAGCTCTTC.

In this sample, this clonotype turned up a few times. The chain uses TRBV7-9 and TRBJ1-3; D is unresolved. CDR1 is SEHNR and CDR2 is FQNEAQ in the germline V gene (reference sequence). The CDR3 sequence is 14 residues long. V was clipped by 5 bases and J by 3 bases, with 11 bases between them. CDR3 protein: CASSPLFSGNTIYF. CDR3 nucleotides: TGTGCCAGCAGCCCGCTTTTCAGTGGAAACACCATATATTTT.

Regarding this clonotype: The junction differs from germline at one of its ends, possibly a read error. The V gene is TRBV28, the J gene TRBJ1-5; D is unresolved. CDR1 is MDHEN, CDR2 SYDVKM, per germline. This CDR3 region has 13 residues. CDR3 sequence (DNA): TGTGCCAGCAGGGGATATAGCAATCAACCCCGGCATTTT. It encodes CASRGYSNQPRHF.

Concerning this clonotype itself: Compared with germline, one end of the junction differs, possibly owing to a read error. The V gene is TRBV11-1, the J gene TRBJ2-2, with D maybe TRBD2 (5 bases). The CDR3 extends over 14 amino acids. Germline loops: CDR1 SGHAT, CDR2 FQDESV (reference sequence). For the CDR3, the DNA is TGTGCCAGCAGCTATACTAGTGGCACCTGGGAGCTGCTATTT. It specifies CASSYTSGTWELLF.

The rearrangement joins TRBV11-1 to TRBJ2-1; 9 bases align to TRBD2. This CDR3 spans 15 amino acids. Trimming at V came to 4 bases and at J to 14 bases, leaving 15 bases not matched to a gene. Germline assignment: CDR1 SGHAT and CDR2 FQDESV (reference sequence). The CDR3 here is CASSYLAGTYNEEFF. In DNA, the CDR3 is TGTGCCAGCAGCTACCTAGCGGGAACCTACAATGAAGAGTTCTTC. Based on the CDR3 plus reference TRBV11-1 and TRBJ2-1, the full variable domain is EAEVAQSPRYKITEKSQAVAFWCDPISGHATLYWYRQILGQGPELLVQFQDESVVDDSQLPKDRFSAERLKGVDSTLKIQPAELGDSAMYLCASSYLAGTYNEEFFGPGTRLTVL.

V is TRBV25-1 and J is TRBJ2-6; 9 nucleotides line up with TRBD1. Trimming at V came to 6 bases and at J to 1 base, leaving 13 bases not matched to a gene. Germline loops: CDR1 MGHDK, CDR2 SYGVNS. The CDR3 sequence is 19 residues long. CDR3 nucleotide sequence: TGTGCCAGCAGCCAACACTCAAGGACAGGGGATTCTGGGGCCAACGTCCTGACTTTC. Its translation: CASSQHSRTGDSGANVLTF.